The rows below give T cell receptor beta chains drawn from one sample of a study of esophageal squamous cell carcinoma under preoperative chemotherapy. TCRdb redid the calling of the PCR reads with MiXCR, one entry per CDR3 protein. This table has roughly 20,000 distinct CDR3 sequences, around 45% appearing once. This specimen was acquired from a patient given preoperative chemotherapy. The source is a human donor with esophageal squamous cell carcinoma. The donor label of this sample is uncertain. Both conserved end residues are part of each CDR3. The order of the fields is V gene, clone size, CDR3 length, J gene, D gene, CDR3 DNA, CDR3 protein. The D gene is left open where the match is weak. Expanded clones get a size class; other rows say once, few or many, or leave the size out.

>TRBV7-2|many|14|TRBJ1-2|TRBD1
TGTGCCAGCAGCTTAGCGGGACAGGCGGCGGGCTACACCTTC
CASSLAGQAAGYTF
>TRBV6-5|NA|17|TRBJ1-2|NA
TGTGCCAGCAGTTGGGGGAATCGACAACTGGCTAACTATGGCTACACCTTC
CASSWGNRQLANYGYTF
>TRBV11-3|NA|14|TRBJ2-3|NA
TGTGCCAGCAGCGGCGGGGTTGGCACCGAGGCGCAGTTTTTT
CASSGGVGTEAQFF
>TRBV6-5|NA|14|TRBJ2-5|NA
TGTGCCAGCAGTTATAAGAACACCGAAGAGACCCAGTACTTC
CASSYKNTEETQYF
>TRBV19|NA|12|TRBJ2-5|NA
TGTGCCAGTCGATCAGGCCGGGAGACCCAGTACTTC
CASRSGRETQYF
>TRBV6-1|NA|14|TRBJ2-1|NA
TGTGCCAGCGGCACTGGGAGCTCCTACAATGAGCAGTTCTTC
CASGTGSSYNEQFF
>TRBV7-3|NA|14|TRBJ2-5|NA
TGTGCCAGCAGCTCTGGGGGGACCCAAGACACCCAGTCTTTC
CASSSGGTQDTQSF
>TRBV12-3/TRBV12-4|NA|15|TRBJ2-7|NA
TGTGCCAGCAGTTTCCGGGGCGGCCTGGTGGATACGCAGTACTTC
CASSFRGGLVDTQYF
>TRBV11-3|NA|14|TRBJ2-3|NA
TGTGCCAGCAGACCTTGGGACGGCACAGATACGCAGTATTTT
CASRPWDGTDTQYF
>TRBV20-1|NA|12|TRBJ2-1|NA
TGCAGTGCCCGACCCATCTCCTACGAGCAGTTCTTC
CSARPISYEQFF
>TRBV12-3/TRBV12-4|many|17|TRBJ2-7|TRBD2
TGTGCCAGCAGTTTAAGTAATAGCCTAGCGGGATCCTACGAGCAGTACTTC
CASSLSNSLAGSYEQYF
>TRBV11-3|few|14|TRBJ2-7|NA
TGTGCCAGCAGCTTCGAGAACCGAAACTACGAGCAGTACTTC
CASSFENRNYEQYF
>TRBV6-5|many|19|TRBJ2-6|TRBD1
TGTGCCAGCAGTTACAAGTGGACAGGGGGCCGCTCTGGGGCCAACGTCCTGACTTTC
CASSYKWTGGRSGANVLTF
>TRBV7-2|many|14|TRBJ2-5|NA
TGTGCCAGCAGCTTACATGGGACTCAAGAGACCCAGTACTTC
CASSLHGTQETQYF
>TRBV12-3/TRBV12-4|medium-sized|11|TRBJ2-5|NA
TGTGCCAGCAGCCGGTTGGAGACCCAGTACTTC
CASSRLETQYF
>TRBV6-1|NA|13|TRBJ2-3|NA
TGTGCCAGCAGAAGTAGGGGGGCCGGGGCGCAGTTTTTT
CASRSRGAGAQFF
>TRBV10-3|medium-sized|10|TRBJ2-1|NA
TGTGCCACCAAGGAGGGGGAGCAGTTCTTC
CATKEGEQFF
>TRBV12-3/TRBV12-4|NA|16|TRBJ2-1|TRBD2
TGTGCCAGCAGTCTGACTAGCGCTATCCTCTACAATGAGCAGTTCTTC
CASSLTSAILYNEQFF
>TRBV6-1|once|18|TRBJ2-4|NA
TGTGCCAGCAGACGACCGGGGCAGCAAAACTGTGCCAAAAACATCCAGTACTTC
CASRRPGQQNCAKNIQYF
>TRBV7-7|NA|13|TRBJ2-3|NA
TGTGCCAGCAGCTTAGACGAGGCAGATACGCAGTATTTT
CASSLDEADTQYF
>TRBV11-2|many|12|TRBJ2-3|NA
TGTGCCAGCAGCCCAGACAGAGGAACGCAGTATTTT
CASSPDRGTQYF
>TRBV6-1|NA|14|TRBJ2-3|TRBD2
TGTGCCAGCAGAGCGGGACTCGGAGAAGATACGCAGTATTTT
CASRAGLGEDTQYF
>TRBV12-3/TRBV12-4|few|15|TRBJ2-2|NA
TGTGCCAGCAGTTTTACAACAGTGAACACCGGGGAGCTGTTTTTT
CASSFTTVNTGELFF
>TRBV6-5|NA|17|TRBJ2-7|TRBD2
TGTGCCAGCAGTTTTGGAATCGGGACTAGCGGGATCTACGAGCAGTACTTC
CASSFGIGTSGIYEQYF
>TRBV11-3|NA|15|TRBJ2-1|TRBD2
TGTGCCAGCAAAACCGGGACTAGCGGGTACAATGAGCAGTTCTTC
CASKTGTSGYNEQFF
>TRBV7-7|large|19|TRBJ2-6|TRBD1
TGTGCCAGCAGCTTAGCCCCCCGGGACAGGGCCTCTGGGGCCAACGTCCTGACTTTC
CASSLAPRDRASGANVLTF
>TRBV11-1|few|15|TRBJ2-1|TRBD1
TGTGCCAGCAGCTTAGCAGCAACAGGGGTGGAGACCCAGTTCTTC
CASSLAATGVETQFF